This T cell receptor (beta chain) was recorded in a study of cytomegalovirus exposure and HLA in healthy donors. Overall study: A data release that came early held 80 million to 95 million unique TCRs from HLA-typed donors.

It was with 60 Vbeta and 13 Jbeta primers that the PCR ran. As processed by the authors: Unique TCR beta chains totaled roughly 79 million in a later count, with around 11 million of them shared. The table came from immunoSEQ multiplex PCR; TCRdb's copy has only in-frame clones and leaves some out. V and J calls and clone size are as listed in that table; D and trimming were resolved from the DNA. The repertoire holds 100,000 to 150,000 clones, with about 74% as singletons. This CDR3 has 12 residues. Trimming pared 4 bases from V and 4 bases from J, leaving 8 bases between. The germline V gene has CDR1 MGHDK and CDR2 SYGVNS.

This chain connects TRBV25-1 to TRBJ2-7; D uncertain. The sample consisted of PBMCs. The clonotype comes from a woman aged 50 to 60 in good health and CMV-seropositive. The CDR3 here is CASSASEYEQYF. In DNA, the CDR3 is TGTGCCAGCAGTGCCTCCGAGTACGAGCAGTACTTC.